Below are 9 T cell receptor beta chains sequenced from a single sample in a study of cytomegalovirus exposure and HLA in healthy donors. In the PCR, 60 Vbeta and 13 Jbeta primers were used. Assay used: immunoSEQ multiplex PCR; TCRdb lists only in-frame clones, some missing. This table holds some 84,000 clones. Sequenced sample: PBMCs. These TCRs come from a man in his fifties or sixties in good health and CMV-seronegative.

V is TRBV7-2 and J is TRBJ2-5, with unresolved D. Germline V gene sequence: CDR1 SGHTA, CDR2 FQGNSA. This CDR3 region has 16 residues. V was pared by 5 bases and J by 0 bases, with 16 bases between. DNA of the CDR3: TGTGCCAGCAGCCCAGGATGGGCCCCGTACCAAGAGACCCAGTACTTC. It codes for CASSPGWAPYQETQYF.

The V and J genes are TRBV9 and TRBJ2-1; D might be TRBD2 (6 bases). Germline values: CDR1 SGDLS, CDR2 YYNGEE. V was pared by 6 bases and J by 4 bases, with 17 bases between. The CDR3 consists of 15 residues. CDR3 sequence: CASTPWIGTYNEQFF. The CDR3 region has the DNA TGTGCCAGCACTCCGTGGATAGGGACTTACAATGAGCAGTTCTTC.

The chain employs TRBV1 and TRBJ1-6; the table names TRBD1, a call not compared with the DNA. TRBV1 is labeled a pseudogene. This CDR3 has 15 amino acids. The CDR3 is CTSSPRQGFNSPLHF. The CDR3 DNA is TGCACCAGCAGCCCCCGCCAGGGATTTAATTCACCCCTCCACTTT.

The rearrangement joins TRBV29-1 to TRBJ2-7; 9 positions match TRBD1. V shed 4 bases, J shed 5 bases, and the junction held 9 bases outside the gene matches. The CDR3 covers 14 residues. CDR1 is SQVTM, CDR2 ANQGSEA, per germline. CDR3 bases: TGCAGCGTTGGAAGTGCGGGACAGGGACACGAGCAGTACTTC. Translating gives CSVGSAGQGHEQYF.

The V gene is TRBV5-6, the J gene TRBJ2-5; perhaps TRBD2 as D (5 bases). The ends were cut back, 1 base at V and 3 bases at J, with 10 bases in the middle. This CDR3 region has 14 residues. Germline-derived CDR1 and CDR2 are SGHDT and YYEEEE. This CDR3 reads CASSLIQTKETQYF. As DNA, the CDR3 is TGTGCCAGCAGCTTGATACAGACTAAAGAGACCCAGTACTTC.

This sequence joins TRBV5-1 and TRBJ1-5, with 7 bases that match TRBD1. Trimming removed 0 bases from V and 6 bases from J; junction bases left unmatched: 6. From germline, CDR1 is SGHRS and CDR2 YFSETQ. The CDR3 length is 15 residues. CDR3 amino acids: CASSLGDSNGQPQHF. The CDR3, as DNA: TGCGCCAGCAGCTTGGGGGACAGCAATGGTCAGCCCCAGCATTTT.

The chain combines TRBV4-1 with TRBJ2-7; 11 bases match TRBD1. Per the germline V gene, CDR1 is MGHRA and CDR2 is YSYEKL. This CDR3 comprises 16 residues. With V trimmed by 3 bases and J by 5 bases, 9 bases remained unmatched. DNA for the CDR3: TGCGCCAGCAGCCATACCCCCGGGACAGGGGGACACGAGCAGTACTTC. This translates into CASSHTPGTGGHEQYF.

The V gene is TRBV4-1, the J gene TRBJ2-7; possible D gene TRBD2, 6 bases. The CDR3 length is 16 residues. With 3 bases removed from V and 3 bases from J, the gap between germline ends came to 18 bases. Germline lookup yields CDR1 MGHRA and CDR2 YSYEKL. CDR3 amino acids: CASSQPWISGGYEQYF. CDR3 sequence (DNA): TGCGCCAGCAGCCAGCCGTGGATTAGCGGAGGCTACGAGCAGTACTTC.

The V and J genes are TRBV18 and TRBJ1-2; D is possibly TRBD1 (5 bases). Germline-derived CDR1 and CDR2 are KGHSH and LQKENI. V was trimmed by 4 bases and J by 0 bases, leaving 12 bases between them. The CDR3 extends over 15 amino acids. The CDR3 loop is CASSLAREANYGYTF. The CDR3 DNA sequence: TGTGCCAGCTCACTTGCCAGGGAAGCTAACTATGGCTACACCTTC.